The entry below gives a single T cell receptor beta chain sequence along with its context. The protocol was immunoSEQ multiplex PCR, while the TCRdb copy is restricted to in-frame clones and leaves out a portion. The table includes roughly 1.4 million clones, 98% detected once. The data belong to a study of shared clonotypes between healthy human individuals. Looking at the study overall: Donors had three CD4 naive, three CD4 memory, two CD8 naive and one CD8 memory plate apiece.

The source material was naive CD4+ T cells sorted from blood. Subset described: CD45RA+ positively selected. The sequence was obtained from a young man in good health.

The CDR3 sequence is CASSSGQTNTGELFF. The CDR3 nucleotides are TGTGCCAGCAGCTCGGGACAAACGAACACCGGGGAGCTGTTTTTT. The chain uses TRBV11-3 and TRBJ2-2, with D maybe TRBD1 (6 bases). The CDR3 runs 15 residues. Deletions cut 4 bases from V and 0 bases from J, with 9 bases between. The germline gives CDR1 SGHNT, CDR2 YENEEA. Based on the CDR3 plus reference TRBV11-3 and TRBJ2-2, the full variable domain is EAGVVQSPRYKIIEKKQPVAFWCNPISGHNTLYWYLQNLGQGPELLIRYENEEAVDDSQLPKDRFSAERLKGVDSTLKIQPAELGDSAVYLCASSSGQTNTGELFFGEGSRLTVL.